This paragraph covers one T cell receptor beta chain sequence. Assay: immunoSEQ multiplex PCR; the TCRdb copy retains only in-frame clones and omits some. Altogether under 25,000 clones are present, 60% to 80% being singletons, with the ten largest covering roughly 40%. Sample time point: baseline pretreatment blood. The sample's treatment: 15 Gy SBRT to primary tumor, nephrectomy 4 weeks later. This sample was taken from a study of radiation and T cells in renal cell carcinoma. CDR1 is MNHEY, CDR2 SMNVEV, per germline (reference sequence). V lost 2 bases, J lost 10 bases, and 14 bases lay in between. There are 13 residues in the CDR3.

This chain links TRBV27 with TRBJ1-2; D ambiguous. This sample comprised blood, obtained from a patient whose treatment included radiotherapy and nephrectomy. This receptor was obtained from a man aged 60-69 years with renal cell carcinoma. This CDR3 reads CASSLAPNLVYTF. The CDR3 nucleotides read TGTGCCAGCAGTTTAGCCCCTAATCTCGTCTACACCTTC.